The clone carrying this T cell receptor beta chain has a count of ten or more. Its antigen remains unknown. This record comes from a study of T cells in Graves' hyperthyroidism and ophthalmopathy. Study observations and caveats: In the blood, most expanded thyroid clonotypes above 0.001 appeared as well. Ophthalmopathy could be told apart from stable hyperthyroidism with a 13 V-J model.

With a duration under 2 months, the hyperthyroidism was newly diagnosed in patients aged 18 to 65. Clinical symptoms, serum thyroxine and TRAb, thyroid ultrasound and orbital computed tomography together formed the diagnostic basis. The investigators amplified TCR beta CDR3 regions from RNA transcripts. During a first-round RT-PCR of the TCR CDR3, the HTBI primer set was used. From the multiplex PCR reads, TCRdb called clonotypes with MiXCR, one entry per CDR3 protein. The sample lists 600,000 or so distinct CDR3 sequences, about 16% occurring once. The specimen was blood. This sequence was found in a woman in her 30s with Graves' hyperthyroidism.

The CDR3 DNA sequence: TGTGCCAGCAGCTTAGGGCGGGGGAGGGTCACCTTC. Protein product: CASSLGRGRVTF. This chain uses TRBV7-2 with TRBJ1-2; tentative D call: TRBD1 (5 bases). The germline V gene encodes CDR1 SGHTA and CDR2 FQGNSA. Deletions cut 1 base from V and 13 bases from J, with 13 bases between. This CDR3 comprises 12 residues.